This entry is about one T cell receptor (beta chain). These data originate in a study of cytomegalovirus exposure and HLA in healthy donors. CDR1 and CDR2 from the germline V gene are SGHNT and YYREEE (reference sequence). The CDR3 is 17 residues long. V gave up 2 bases and J gave up 5 bases; unmatched junction bases: 9. Amplification used 60 Vbeta primers and 13 Jbeta primers. Sequenced by immunoSEQ multiplex PCR; TCRdb stores in-frame clones only, minus some. The sample has over 100,000 clones, and its top ten clones hold 1.6%. The chain combines TRBV5-4 with TRBJ2-3; TRBD2 aligns across 12 bases. The TCR was taken from a woman in her thirties or forties in good health and CMV-seropositive. Sequenced sample: PBMCs. CDR3 amino acids: CASSLPRLAGDRDTQYF. Written as DNA, the CDR3 is TGTGCCAGCAGCTTACCTCGACTAGCGGGAGATAGAGATACGCAGTATTTT.